These T cell receptor beta chains were read from a single sample in a study of graft-versus-host responses after intestinal transplantation. Generated by immunoSEQ multiplex PCR, the TCRdb table keeps only in-frame clones and is missing some. This table holds around 95,000 clones, 87% found once. Their antigens remain unidentified. The sequences come from unstimulated CD4+ T cells sorted from spleen or lymph node cells, collected before transplant. The receptors come from a human donor who was the organ donor for an intestinal transplant. Both conserved end residues are part of each CDR3. The D gene is left open where the match is weak. Only some rows state a clone size, as once, few, many or a class for expanded clones.

abundance: -
j_gene: TRBJ1-5
v_gene: TRBV5-4
d_gene: -
CDR3aa: CASSLKGGNQPQHF
CDR3nt: TGTGCCAGCAGCTTGAAAGGAGGCAATCAGCCCCAGCATTTT

abundance: -
j_gene: TRBJ2-3
v_gene: TRBV7-3
d_gene: -
CDR3aa: CASSLGSTDTQYF
CDR3nt: TGTGCCAGCAGCTTAGGCAGCACAGATACGCAGTATTTT

abundance: -
j_gene: TRBJ1-6
v_gene: TRBV28
d_gene: -
CDR3aa: CASSLWGLYNSPLHF
CDR3nt: TGTGCCAGCAGTTTATGGGGACTGTATAATTCACCCCTCCACTTT

abundance: -
j_gene: TRBJ2-2
v_gene: TRBV7-3
d_gene: TRBD2
CDR3aa: CASSLFSAGGYTNTGELFF
CDR3nt: TGTGCCAGCAGCTTATTCTCTGCCGGGGGGTACACGAACACCGGGGAGCTGTTTTTT

abundance: -
j_gene: TRBJ1-3
v_gene: TRBV7-2
d_gene: -
CDR3aa: CASSLGDPGNTIYF
CDR3nt: TGTGCCAGCAGCTTAGGGGACCCTGGAAACACCATATATTTT

abundance: -
j_gene: TRBJ2-1
v_gene: TRBV5-3
d_gene: TRBD2
CDR3aa: CARSSWSGVDTNEQFF
CDR3nt: TGTGCCAGAAGCTCTTGGAGCGGGGTGGACACCAATGAGCAGTTCTTC

abundance: -
j_gene: TRBJ1-5
v_gene: TRBV25-1
d_gene: -
CDR3aa: CASRGTGINQPQHF
CDR3nt: TGTGCCAGCAGGGGCACAGGAATCAATCAGCCCCAGCATTTT

abundance: few
j_gene: TRBJ2-5
v_gene: TRBV30
d_gene: -
CDR3aa: CAWSEDLEETQYF
CDR3nt: TGTGCCTGGAGCGAAGACCTAGAAGAGACCCAGTACTTC

abundance: -
j_gene: TRBJ1-3
v_gene: TRBV19
d_gene: -
CDR3aa: CASSMGRGQIGNTIYF
CDR3nt: TGTGCCAGTAGTATGGGCCGCGGACAAATCGGGAACACCATATATTTT

abundance: -
j_gene: TRBJ1-5
v_gene: TRBV5-8
d_gene: -
CDR3aa: CASSRGSGTTNQPQHF
CDR3nt: TGTGCCAGCAGCCGCGGGTCGGGTACCACCAATCAGCCCCAGCATTTT

abundance: -
j_gene: TRBJ2-7
v_gene: TRBV28
d_gene: TRBD1
CDR3aa: CASSTTGQGNYEQYF
CDR3nt: TGTGCCAGCAGTACCACGGGACAGGGTAACTACGAGCAGTACTTC

abundance: -
j_gene: TRBJ1-5
v_gene: TRBV6-5
d_gene: TRBD1
CDR3aa: CASSPGTGYNQPQHF
CDR3nt: TGTGCCAGCAGCCCGGGGACAGGGTACAATCAGCCCCAGCATTTT

abundance: -
j_gene: TRBJ1-3
v_gene: TRBV6-6
d_gene: -
CDR3aa: CASRALSGNTIYF
CDR3nt: TGTGCCAGCAGGGCGCTCTCTGGAAACACCATATATTTT

abundance: -
j_gene: TRBJ1-2
v_gene: TRBV27
d_gene: -
CDR3aa: CASSERGSPQVYGYTF
CDR3nt: TGTGCCAGCAGCGAAAGGGGTTCCCCACAGGTCTATGGCTACACCTTC

abundance: -
j_gene: TRBJ1-1
v_gene: TRBV7-9
d_gene: TRBD1
CDR3aa: CASSSQGGNTEAFF
CDR3nt: TGTGCCAGCAGCTCGCAGGGGGGAAACACTGAAGCTTTCTTT

abundance: -
j_gene: TRBJ2-3
v_gene: TRBV5-4
d_gene: TRBD2
CDR3aa: CASSSRVTSGYTDTQYF
CDR3nt: TGTGCCAGCAGCTCGAGGGTTACTAGCGGGTACACAGATACGCAGTATTTT

abundance: -
j_gene: TRBJ1-2
v_gene: TRBV7-8
d_gene: TRBD1
CDR3aa: CASSLLAGGAGGYTF
CDR3nt: TGTGCCAGCAGCTTATTAGCAGGGGGCGCGGGGGGCTACACCTTC

abundance: -
j_gene: TRBJ1-6
v_gene: TRBV4-1
d_gene: TRBD1
CDR3aa: CASSHQGTVNSPLHF
CDR3nt: TGCGCCAGCAGCCATCAGGGGACAGTGAATTCACCCCTCCACTTT

abundance: -
j_gene: TRBJ2-2
v_gene: TRBV6-5
d_gene: -
CDR3aa: CASSYSLAASGELFF
CDR3nt: TGTGCCAGCAGTTACTCGTTAGCGGCCTCCGGGGAGCTGTTTTTT

abundance: -
j_gene: TRBJ2-5
v_gene: TRBV10-3
d_gene: TRBD2
CDR3aa: CAISESTVGTSGEETQYF
CDR3nt: TGTGCCATCAGTGAGTCAACTGTTGGGACTAGCGGGGAAGAGACCCAGTACTTC

abundance: once
j_gene: TRBJ2-2
v_gene: TRBV11-2
d_gene: -
CDR3aa: CASSPDGSNTGELFF
CDR3nt: TGTGCCAGCAGCCCGGACGGATCGAACACCGGGGAGCTGTTTTTT

abundance: few
j_gene: TRBJ2-3
v_gene: TRBV7-9
d_gene: TRBD1
CDR3aa: CASSFARTGTTDTQYF
CDR3nt: TGTGCCAGCAGCTTTGCCCGGACAGGGACCACAGATACGCAGTATTTT

abundance: -
j_gene: TRBJ1-2
v_gene: TRBV5-4
d_gene: -
CDR3aa: CASSLDQMNYGYTF
CDR3nt: TGTGCCAGCAGCTTGGATCAGATGAACTATGGCTACACCTTC

abundance: -
j_gene: TRBJ1-1
v_gene: TRBV2
d_gene: -
CDR3aa: CASSEALQIEAFF
CDR3nt: TGTGCCAGCAGTGAAGCGCTACAGATAGAAGCTTTCTTT

abundance: -
j_gene: TRBJ1-1
v_gene: TRBV7-2
d_gene: -
CDR3aa: CASSGLSTEAFF
CDR3nt: TGTGCCAGCAGCGGGCTGAGCACTGAAGCTTTCTTT

abundance: -
j_gene: TRBJ2-3
v_gene: TRBV5-6
d_gene: TRBD1
CDR3aa: CASSTGTGVADTQYF
CDR3nt: TGTGCCAGCAGCACCGGGACAGGGGTGGCAGATACGCAGTATTTT

abundance: -
j_gene: TRBJ2-2
v_gene: TRBV11-2
d_gene: TRBD1
CDR3aa: CASSLRGQGKTGELFF
CDR3nt: TGTGCCAGCAGCTTAAGAGGACAGGGTAAAACCGGGGAGCTGTTTTTT

abundance: -
j_gene: TRBJ2-7
v_gene: TRBV28
d_gene: TRBD1
CDR3aa: CASSTAGTGSDEQYF
CDR3nt: TGTGCCAGCAGTACCGCCGGGACAGGGAGTGACGAGCAGTACTTC

abundance: few
j_gene: TRBJ1-4
v_gene: TRBV10-3
d_gene: -
CDR3aa: CAISESMEGGEKLFF
CDR3nt: TGTGCCATCAGTGAGTCGATGGAAGGGGGGGAAAAACTGTTTTTT

abundance: -
j_gene: TRBJ2-3
v_gene: TRBV6-1
d_gene: TRBD2
CDR3aa: CASSPGGGGTDTQYF
CDR3nt: TGTGCCAGCAGTCCCGGGGGGGGTGGCACAGATACGCAGTATTTT

abundance: -
j_gene: TRBJ1-5
v_gene: TRBV4-1
d_gene: TRBD1
CDR3aa: CASSQATGFGNQPQHF
CDR3nt: TGCGCCAGCAGCCAAGCGACAGGGTTCGGCAATCAGCCCCAGCATTTT

abundance: -
j_gene: TRBJ1-6
v_gene: TRBV18
d_gene: -
CDR3aa: CASSPPGSPLHF
CDR3nt: TGTGCCAGCTCACCACCAGGCTCTCCCCTCCACTTT

abundance: -
j_gene: TRBJ1-2
v_gene: TRBV7-2
d_gene: -
CDR3aa: CASSAGMANYGYTF
CDR3nt: TGTGCCAGCAGCGCAGGGATGGCCAACTATGGCTACACCTTC

abundance: -
j_gene: TRBJ2-7
v_gene: TRBV5-5
d_gene: TRBD1
CDR3aa: CASSVQGIYEQYF
CDR3nt: TGTGCCAGCAGCGTACAGGGGATCTACGAGCAGTACTTC

abundance: -
j_gene: TRBJ1-4
v_gene: TRBV18
d_gene: -
CDR3aa: CASSPTGGFSEKLFF
CDR3nt: TGTGCCAGCTCACCCACGGGGGGTTTTAGTGAAAAACTGTTTTTT

abundance: -
j_gene: TRBJ2-3
v_gene: TRBV28
d_gene: -
CDR3aa: CASSVLMADTQYF
CDR3nt: TGTGCCAGCAGTGTCCTCATGGCAGATACGCAGTATTTT

abundance: -
j_gene: TRBJ1-4
v_gene: TRBV6-6
d_gene: -
CDR3aa: CASRGPNEKLFF
CDR3nt: TGTGCCAGCAGGGGCCCTAATGAAAAACTGTTTTTT

abundance: -
j_gene: TRBJ2-7
v_gene: TRBV18
d_gene: -
CDR3aa: CASSRDYEQYF
CDR3nt: TGTGCCAGCTCCCGGGACTACGAGCAGTACTTC

abundance: once
j_gene: TRBJ1-2
v_gene: TRBV10-3
d_gene: -
CDR3aa: CAISETGSHSPIYGYTF
CDR3nt: TGTGCCATCAGTGAGACGGGCTCCCACTCACCTATCTATGGCTACACCTTC